Following are 11 T cell receptor beta chains from one sample sequenced in a study of CD8 T cells in ankylosing spondylitis. From the 5' RACE reads, TCRdb called clonotypes with MiXCR, one entry per CDR3 protein. The repertoire has hundreds of thousands of distinct CDR3 sequences, around 21% of them found once; the top ten carry 3.5% to 4.5%. Sample: blood, either unsorted or a sorted T cell fraction (not recorded which). These receptors originate from a female donor with ankylosing spondylitis or in good health (not recorded which).

This clonotype has just a few counts. The chain joins TRBV12-3 or TRBV12-4 to TRBJ2-3, with 9 bases identical to TRBD2. The V and J ends lost 5 bases and 0 bases, in that order; junction bases with no gene match: 6. The CDR3 contains 16 residues. CDR3 nucleotides: TGTGCCAGCAGTGTTAGCGGGAGTTGGAGCACAGATACGCAGTATTTT. Its translation is CASSVSGSWSTDTQYF.

This clonotype was found many times. This rearrangement joins TRBV3-1 to TRBJ2-7; D is perhaps TRBD2 (6 bases). CDR3 length: 14 residues. The V and J ends lost 1 base and 3 bases respectively, with 10 bases between them. Germline V gives CDR1 LGHDT, CDR2 YNNKEL (reference sequence). The CDR3 loop is CASSQAGTDYEQYF. The CDR3 region has the DNA TGTGCCAGCAGCCAAGCCGGGACTGACTACGAGCAGTACTTC.

The rearrangement joins TRBV27 to TRBJ1-1; 9 bases are a match to TRBD1. The junction had 3 bases not matched to a gene; V was cut back by 3 bases and J by 1 base. Germline CDR1 and CDR2: MNHEY and SMNVEV (reference sequence). The CDR3 sequence is 15 residues long. The CDR3 region is CASSFRGQGNTEAFF. CDR3 DNA: TGTGCCAGCAGTTTCCGGGGACAGGGGAACACTGAAGCTTTCTTT.

This clonotype was picked up many times. This chain joins TRBV15 and TRBJ2-1; 11 nucleotides match TRBD2. The CDR3 runs 21 residues. The germline gives CDR1 LNHNV, CDR2 YYDKDF (reference sequence). V trimming: 3 bases; J trimming: 4 bases; junction bases outside the gene matches: 20. The CDR3, as DNA: TGTGCCACCAGCAGGGTACCGGGACTAGCGGACCCCTTAATAAGATACAATGAGCAGTTCTTC. This translates into CATSRVPGLADPLIRYNEQFF.

V and J are TRBV7-2 and TRBJ2-5; TRBD2 is a possible D gene (7 bases). V was shortened by 1 base and J by 2 bases, with 11 bases between the two germline ends. From germline, CDR1 is SGHTA and CDR2 FQGNSA. The CDR3 contains 15 residues. The DNA of the CDR3 is TGTGCCAGCAGCTTAGGGGGAGGGGGGCAAGAGACCCAGTACTTC. Its protein product is CASSLGGGGQETQYF.

Of note for this clonotype: A single base separates this from a much larger clone, so it may be a read error. The chain links TRBV5-1 to TRBJ2-1, with 14 bases lining up with TRBD2. The CDR3 runs to 14 residues. Germline V lookup: CDR1 SGHRS, CDR2 YFSETQ. This CDR3 reads CAGRGTSGSNEQFF. The CDR3 bases are TGCGCCGGCAGGGGGACTAGCGGGAGTAATGAGCAGTTCTTC.

In its sample, this clonotype was seen many times. CDR3 region: CASSVGPGASTDTQYF. The CDR3 DNA reads as TGTGCCAGCAGCGTAGGGCCGGGAGCTAGCACAGATACGCAGTATTTT. V gene TRBV9 combines with J gene TRBJ2-3; D may be TRBD2 (6 bases). This CDR3 has 16 amino acids. The V end was cut by 0 bases, the J end by 0 bases, with 11 bases between. Per the germline V gene, CDR1 is SGDLS and CDR2 is YYNGEE. Supplemented by reference TRBV9 and TRBJ2-3, the full variable domain reads DSGVTQTPKHLITATGQRVTLRCSPRSGDLSVYWYQQSLDQGLQFLIQYYNGEERAKGNILERFSAQQFPDLHSELNLSSLELGDSALYFCASSVGPGASTDTQYFGPGTRLTVL.

The chain couples TRBV27 to TRBJ2-7; unclear D gene. The CDR3 sequence is 16 residues long. The V gene's germline CDR1 is MNHEY and CDR2 SMNVEV (reference sequence). V gave up 8 bases and J gave up 0 bases, with 20 bases separating them. The CDR3 sequence: CASRRLGRQSSYEQYF. CDR3 in DNA: TGTGCCAGCCGACGTTTAGGACGCCAAAGCTCCTACGAGCAGTACTTC.

The genes are TRBV5-1 and TRBJ2-7; D perhaps matches TRBD2 (6 bases). The CDR3 has 15 amino acids. CDR1 SGHRS and CDR2 YFSETQ come from the germline V gene. V was cut by 4 bases and J by 2 bases, with 16 bases left in between. This CDR3 reads CASSLRLGGAYEQYF. The CDR3 DNA reads TGCGCCAGCAGCCTAAGACTAGGTGGGGCCTACGAGCAGTACTTC.

CDR3 protein: CSAGSGSSVGSDTQYF. The CDR3 nucleotides are TGCAGTGCTGGATCCGGTAGTAGCGTGGGTTCCGATACGCAGTATTTT. V and J are TRBV20-1 and TRBJ2-3, with TRBD2 as a possible D gene (5 bases). The germline V gene has CDR1 DFQATT and CDR2 SNEGSKA (reference sequence). The CDR3 is made up of 16 amino acids. Trimming left V 5 bases short and J 6 bases short, with 24 bases between.

The chain's CDR3 is CASRTALAGPQETQYF. The CDR3 DNA is TGCGCCAGCCGAACCGCACTAGCGGGACCCCAAGAGACCCAGTACTTC. The chain links TRBV5-1 to TRBJ2-5; 10 nucleotides align to TRBD2. V shed 7 bases and J 1 base; nucleotides not matched to a gene: 10. Per germline, CDR1 SGHRS and CDR2 YFSETQ. CDR3 length: 16 amino acids.